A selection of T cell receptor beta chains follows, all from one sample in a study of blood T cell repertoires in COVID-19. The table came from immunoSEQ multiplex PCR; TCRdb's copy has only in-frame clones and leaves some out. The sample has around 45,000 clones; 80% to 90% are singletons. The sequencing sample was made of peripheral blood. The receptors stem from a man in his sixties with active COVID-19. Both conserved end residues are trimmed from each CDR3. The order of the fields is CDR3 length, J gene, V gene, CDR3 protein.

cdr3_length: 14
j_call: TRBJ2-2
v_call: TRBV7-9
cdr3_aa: ASSPRGTGETGELF

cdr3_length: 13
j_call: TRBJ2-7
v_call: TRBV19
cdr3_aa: ASSVIRQGAYEQY

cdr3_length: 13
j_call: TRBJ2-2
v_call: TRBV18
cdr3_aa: ASSLGQENTGELF

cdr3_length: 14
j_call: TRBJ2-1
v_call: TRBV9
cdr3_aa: ASSVGPSGRVDEQF

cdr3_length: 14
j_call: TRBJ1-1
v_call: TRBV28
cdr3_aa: ASSVRTGEINTEAF

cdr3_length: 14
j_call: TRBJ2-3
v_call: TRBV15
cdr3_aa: ATSRDIGSGGDTQY

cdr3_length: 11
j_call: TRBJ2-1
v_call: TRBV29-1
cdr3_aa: SVDGRTYNEQF

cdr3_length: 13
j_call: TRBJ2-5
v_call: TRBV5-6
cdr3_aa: ASSLEPGQGVTQY

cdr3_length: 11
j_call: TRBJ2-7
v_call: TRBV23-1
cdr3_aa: ASSRRSGPQQY

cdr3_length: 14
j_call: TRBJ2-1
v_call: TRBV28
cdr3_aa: ASSARDSFSYNEQF

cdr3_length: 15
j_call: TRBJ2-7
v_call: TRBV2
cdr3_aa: ASSTKSGTGAGYEQY

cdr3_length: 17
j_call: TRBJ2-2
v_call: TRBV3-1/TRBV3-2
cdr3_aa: ASSHGGASGSFVPGELF

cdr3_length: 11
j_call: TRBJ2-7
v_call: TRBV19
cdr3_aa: ASSWGTTYEQY

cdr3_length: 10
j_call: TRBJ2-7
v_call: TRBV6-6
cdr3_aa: ASRGGTYEQY

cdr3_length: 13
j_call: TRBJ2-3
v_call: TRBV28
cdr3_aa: ASSLNSRSTDTQY

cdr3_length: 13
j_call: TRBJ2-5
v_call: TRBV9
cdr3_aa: ASSAGLSGGETQY

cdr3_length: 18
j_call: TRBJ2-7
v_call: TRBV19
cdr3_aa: ASSRGRPGVVAGGSYEQY